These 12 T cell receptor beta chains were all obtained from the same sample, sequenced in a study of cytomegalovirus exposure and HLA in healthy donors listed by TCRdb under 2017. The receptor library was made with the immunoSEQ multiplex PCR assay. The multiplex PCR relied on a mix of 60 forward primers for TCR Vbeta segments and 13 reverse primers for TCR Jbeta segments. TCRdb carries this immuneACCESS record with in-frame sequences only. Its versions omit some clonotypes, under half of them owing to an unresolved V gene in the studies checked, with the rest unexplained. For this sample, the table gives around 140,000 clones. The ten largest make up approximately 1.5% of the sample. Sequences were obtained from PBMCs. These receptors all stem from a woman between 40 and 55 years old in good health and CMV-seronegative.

CDR3 sequence reads: CASSLKSSTGVVNGYTF. The CDR3 nucleotides are TGTGCCAGCAGCTTGAAATCTTCGACAGGAGTAGTGAATGGCTACACCTTC. The chain links TRBV7-2 to TRBJ1-2, with D possibly TRBD1 on 6 matching bases. The CDR3 totals 17 residues. CDR1 and CDR2 from the germline V gene are SGHTA and FQGNSA. Trimming took off 3 bases at V and 6 bases at J, with 23 bases between the two ends.

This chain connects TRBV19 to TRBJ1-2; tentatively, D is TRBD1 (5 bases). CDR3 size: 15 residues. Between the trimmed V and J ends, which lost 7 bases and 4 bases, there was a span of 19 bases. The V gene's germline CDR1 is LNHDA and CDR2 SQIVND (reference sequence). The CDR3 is CASKKGSGGFYGYTF. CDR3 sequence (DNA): TGTGCCAGTAAAAAAGGATCGGGGGGGTTCTATGGCTACACCTTC.

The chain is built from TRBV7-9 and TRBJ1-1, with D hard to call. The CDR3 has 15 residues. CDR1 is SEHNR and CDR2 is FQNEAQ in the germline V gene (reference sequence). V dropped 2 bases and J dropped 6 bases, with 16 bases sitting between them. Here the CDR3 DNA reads TGTGCCAGCAGCTTATACAGCCCCGGAAAGGCTGAAGCTTTCTTT. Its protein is CASSLYSPGKAEAFF.

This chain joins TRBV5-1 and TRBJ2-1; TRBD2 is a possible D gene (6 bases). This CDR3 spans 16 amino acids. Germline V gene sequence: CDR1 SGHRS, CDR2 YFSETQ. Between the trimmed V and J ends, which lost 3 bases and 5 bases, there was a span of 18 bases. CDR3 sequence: CASSSQGGTKNNEQFF. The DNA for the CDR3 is TGCGCCAGCAGCTCGCAGGGAGGTACCAAAAACAATGAGCAGTTCTTC.

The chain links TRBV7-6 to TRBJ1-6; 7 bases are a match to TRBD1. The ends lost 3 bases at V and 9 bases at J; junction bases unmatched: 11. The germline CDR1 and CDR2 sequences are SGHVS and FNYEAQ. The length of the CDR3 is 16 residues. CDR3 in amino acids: CASSLIQGNNGSPLHF. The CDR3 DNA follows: TGTGCCAGCAGCTTGATACAGGGGAATAACGGTTCACCCCTCCACTTT. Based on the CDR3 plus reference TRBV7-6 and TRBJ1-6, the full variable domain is GAGVSQSPRYKVTKRGQDVALRCDPISGHVSLYWYRQALGQGPEFLTYFNYEAQQDKSGLPNDRFSAERPEGSISTLTIQRTEQRDSAMYRCASSLIQGNNGSPLHFGNGTRLTVT.

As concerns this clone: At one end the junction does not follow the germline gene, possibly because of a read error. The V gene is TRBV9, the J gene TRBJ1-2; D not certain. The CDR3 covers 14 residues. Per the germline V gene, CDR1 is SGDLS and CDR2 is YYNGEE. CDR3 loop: CVSSANYVEGGYTF. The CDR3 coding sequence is TGTGTCAGCAGCGCCAACTACGTGGAGGGAGGCTACACCTTC.

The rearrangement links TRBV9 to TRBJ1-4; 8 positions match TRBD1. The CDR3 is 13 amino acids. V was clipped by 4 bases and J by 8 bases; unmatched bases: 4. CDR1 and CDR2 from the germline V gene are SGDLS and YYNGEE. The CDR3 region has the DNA TGTGCCAGCAGCTCCGACAGGGGCGAAAAACTGTTTTTT. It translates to CASSSDRGEKLFF.

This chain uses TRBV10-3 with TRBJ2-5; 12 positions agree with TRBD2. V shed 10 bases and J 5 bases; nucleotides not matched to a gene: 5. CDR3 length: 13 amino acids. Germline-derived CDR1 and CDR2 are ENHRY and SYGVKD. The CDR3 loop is CATRLAGVETQYF. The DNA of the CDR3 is TGTGCCACGAGACTAGCGGGGGTGGAGACCCAGTACTTC.

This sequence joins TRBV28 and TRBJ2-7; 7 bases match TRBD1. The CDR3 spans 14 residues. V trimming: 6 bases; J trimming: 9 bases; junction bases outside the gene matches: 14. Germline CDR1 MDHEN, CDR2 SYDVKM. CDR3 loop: CASRTPGQFDGQYF. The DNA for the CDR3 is TGTGCCAGCAGAACCCCGGGACAGTTCGACGGGCAGTACTTC.

CDR3 sequence (DNA): TGTGCCAGCCGCGAGGGCAGGGACTGGGGAAACACCATATATTTT. Residues: CASREGRDWGNTIYF. The rearrangement joins TRBV4-2 to TRBJ1-3; D is possibly TRBD1 (5 bases). This CDR3 has 15 residues. V was cut by 8 bases and J by 4 bases, with 18 bases left in between. From germline, CDR1 is LGHNA and CDR2 YNFKEQ.

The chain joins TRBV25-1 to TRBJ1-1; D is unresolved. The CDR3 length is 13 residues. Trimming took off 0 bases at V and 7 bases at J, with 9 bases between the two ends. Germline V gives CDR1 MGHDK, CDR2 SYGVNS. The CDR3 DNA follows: TGTGCCAGCAGTGAATATGCTAGTAGTGAAGCTTTCTTT. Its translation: CASSEYASSEAFF.

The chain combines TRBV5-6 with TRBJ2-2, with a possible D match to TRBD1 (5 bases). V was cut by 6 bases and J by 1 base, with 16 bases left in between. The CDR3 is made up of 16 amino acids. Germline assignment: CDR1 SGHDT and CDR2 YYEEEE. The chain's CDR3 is CASIAFAGQNTGELFF. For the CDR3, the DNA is TGTGCCAGCATCGCTTTCGCTGGACAGAACACCGGGGAGCTGTTTTTT.